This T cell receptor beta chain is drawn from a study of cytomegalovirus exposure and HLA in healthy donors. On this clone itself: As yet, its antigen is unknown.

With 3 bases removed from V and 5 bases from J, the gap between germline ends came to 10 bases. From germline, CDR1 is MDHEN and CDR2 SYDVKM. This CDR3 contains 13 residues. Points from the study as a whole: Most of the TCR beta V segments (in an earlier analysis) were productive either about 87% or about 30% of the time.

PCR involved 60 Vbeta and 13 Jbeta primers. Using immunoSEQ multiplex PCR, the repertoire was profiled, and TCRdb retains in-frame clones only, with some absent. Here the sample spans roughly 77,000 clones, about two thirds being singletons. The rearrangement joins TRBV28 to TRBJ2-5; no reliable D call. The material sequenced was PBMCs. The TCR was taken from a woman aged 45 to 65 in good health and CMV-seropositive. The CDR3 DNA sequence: TGTGCCAGCAGTTTTAGAGGTCGCGAGACCCAGTACTTC. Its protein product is CASSFRGRETQYF.